This T cell receptor (beta chain) was retrieved from a study of T cell responses to AZD1222 COVID-19 vaccine. Notes on the study in general: Spike-specific TCR repertoires showed rising breadth and depth after two AZD1222 doses. Distributed over spike, vaccine-associated CD4 TCRs predominated at 160-218 and 743-854. Nearly half of spike-specific TCRs reportedly target unmutated variant regions.

Produced via immunoSEQ multiplex PCR; TCRdb's table is partial and in-frame only. Of more than 95,000 clones listed, about 89% were seen once; the top ten hold about 1.6%. As to this clone: Antigen unknown.

The germline gives CDR1 MNHEY, CDR2 SVGEGT. The CDR3 loop spans 12 amino acids. J gave up 8 bases and V 2 bases, and 2 bases lay outside the gene matches. The TCR sequence derives from an adult in good health. Specimen: peripheral blood, collected on day 0 of AZD1222 vaccination. The rearrangement joins TRBV6-2 or TRBV6-3 to TRBJ1-1, with TRBD1 matching 7 bases. As DNA, the CDR3 is TGTGCCAGCAGTTACGGGGACAGCGAAGCTTTCTTT. Translation: CASSYGDSEAFF.